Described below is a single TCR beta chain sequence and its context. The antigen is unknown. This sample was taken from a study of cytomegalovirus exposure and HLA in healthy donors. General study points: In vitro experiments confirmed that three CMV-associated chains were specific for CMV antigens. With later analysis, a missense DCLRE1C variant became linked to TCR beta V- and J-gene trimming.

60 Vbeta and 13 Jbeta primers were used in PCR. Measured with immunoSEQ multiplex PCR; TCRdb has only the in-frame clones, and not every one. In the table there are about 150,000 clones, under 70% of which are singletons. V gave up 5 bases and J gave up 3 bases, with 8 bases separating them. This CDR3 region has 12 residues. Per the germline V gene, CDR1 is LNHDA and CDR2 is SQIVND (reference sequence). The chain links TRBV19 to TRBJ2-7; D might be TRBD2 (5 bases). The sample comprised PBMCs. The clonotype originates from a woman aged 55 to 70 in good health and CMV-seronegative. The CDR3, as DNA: TGTGCCAGTAGTGGACTCAACTACGAGCAGTACTTC. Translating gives CASSGLNYEQYF.